The next 21 T cell receptor beta chains were all read from a single sample in a study of neoadjuvant nivolumab and ipilimumab in lung cancer. Repertoires were generated with immunoSEQ multiplex PCR, while TCRdb's copy carries only in-frame clones and drops some. The top ten clones hold 3.7% of a sample with 40,000 to 55,000 clones, roughly 89% of them seen once. The specimen comprised blood, sampled before neoadjuvant nivolumab, alone or with ipilimumab. These receptors all come from an adult with non-small cell lung cancer. Some clones in this sample may be carry-over from other donors' samples.

V gene TRBV25-1 combines with J gene TRBJ2-2; D perhaps matches TRBD2 (6 bases). The CDR3 covers 13 residues. Between the trimmed V and J ends, which lost 5 bases and 7 bases, there was a span of 11 bases. CDR1 and CDR2 (germline): MGHDK, SYGVNS. Here the CDR3 reads CASSRPGGGELFF. DNA for the CDR3: TGTGCCAGCAGTCGGCCCGGGGGCGGGGAGCTGTTTTTT.

This clone was picked up a small number of times. This chain connects TRBV7-9 to TRBJ1-4, with D hard to call. V was shortened by 6 bases and J by 3 bases, with 11 bases between the two germline ends. The CDR3 runs to 14 residues. Germline CDR1 SEHNR, CDR2 FQNEAQ (reference sequence). The CDR3 is CASSNGQANEKLFF. DNA for the CDR3: TGTGCCAGCAGTAACGGTCAGGCTAATGAAAAACTGTTTTTT. Using reference TRBV7-9 and TRBJ1-4 for the parts outside the CDR3, the full variable domain is DTGVSQNPRHKITKRGQNVTFRCDPISEHNRLYWYRQTLGQGPEFLTYFQNEAQLEKSRLLSDRFSAERPKGSFSTLEIQRTEQGDSAMYLCASSNGQANEKLFFGSGTQLSVL.

This chain joins TRBV11-3 and TRBJ2-2, with 9 bases fitting TRBD1. V gave up 3 bases and J gave up 12 bases; unmatched junction bases: 2. Germline V CDR1 and CDR2: SGHNT, YENEEA. CDR3 size: 12 residues. CDR3 DNA: TGTGCCAGCAGCTTCGGACAGGGGCAGCTGTTTTTT. Its translation: CASSFGQGQLFF.

The genes are TRBV9 and TRBJ1-1, with a tentative D call TRBD1 (5 bases). The CDR3 sequence is 13 residues long. V gave up 7 bases and J gave up 1 base, with 11 bases separating them. Germline V lookup: CDR1 SGDLS, CDR2 YYNGEE. The CDR3 DNA is TGTGCCAGCGCCGGACAACCGAACACTGAAGCTTTCTTT. This codes for CASAGQPNTEAFF. The full variable domain, with the rest looked up from reference TRBV9 and TRBJ1-1, is DSGVTQTPKHLITATGQRVTLRCSPRSGDLSVYWYQQSLDQGLQFLIQYYNGEERAKGNILERFSAQQFPDLHSELNLSSLELGDSALYFCASAGQPNTEAFFGQGTRLTVV.

The V call is TRBV29-1, the J call TRBJ2-4; 8 bases map to TRBD2. CDR1 and CDR2 from the germline V gene are SQVTM and ANQGSEA. After removal of 6 bases from V and 3 bases from J, the junction contained 1 base not matched to a gene. The CDR3 has 12 residues. The CDR3 DNA reads TGCAGCGTCGGGACTAGCAAAAACATTCAGTACTTC. Translating it yields CSVGTSKNIQYF.

V gene TRBV15 combines with J gene TRBJ2-5; 7 bases line up with TRBD1. There are 15 residues in the CDR3. V lost 1 base, J lost 5 bases, and 7 bases stayed unmatched. Germline V gene sequence: CDR1 LNHNV, CDR2 YYDKDF (reference sequence). This CDR3 is CATSRVRGLGETQYF. The CDR3 DNA reads as TGTGCCACCAGCAGAGTGAGGGGGCTGGGGGAGACCCAGTACTTC.

V gene TRBV5-1 combines with J gene TRBJ2-2; D ambiguous. The CDR3 consists of 14 residues. V was trimmed by 0 bases and J by 2 bases, leaving 5 bases between them. Germline V lookup: CDR1 SGHRS, CDR2 YFSETQ. The CDR3 is CASSLGGNTGELFF. The DNA of the CDR3 is TGCGCCAGCAGCTTGGGGGGTAACACCGGGGAGCTGTTTTTT.

J is TRBJ2-2 and V is TRBV7-3, with a weak D call TRBD2 (6 bases). The ends were cut back, 2 bases at V and 5 bases at J, with 18 bases in the middle. CDR3 size: 17 residues. In germline, CDR1 is SGHTA, CDR2 FQGTGA. Here the CDR3 DNA reads TGTGCCAGCAGCTTATCATTCCGGGAGAAGGGGACCGGGGAGCTGTTTTTT. Its translation is CASSLSFREKGTGELFF.

The chain has TRBV6-6 and TRBJ2-7, with D unclear. V lost 2 bases, J lost 2 bases, and 1 base lay in between. This CDR3 has 11 amino acids. Germline loops: CDR1 MNHNY, CDR2 SVGAGI (reference sequence). The CDR3 spells CASSYPYEQYF. The CDR3 DNA is TGTGCCAGCAGTTACCCCTACGAGCAGTACTTC.

The chain combines TRBV29-1 with TRBJ2-1; D remains ambiguous. The germline V gene encodes CDR1 SQVTM and CDR2 ANQGSEA. With 3 bases removed from V and 2 bases from J, the gap between germline ends came to 5 bases. The CDR3 is 12 residues long. The CDR3 DNA reads TGCAGCGTTGACGAGACCTACAATGAGCAGTTCTTC. Protein: CSVDETYNEQFF.

This chain joins TRBV5-1 and TRBJ1-1, with D possibly matching TRBD1 (6 bases). The CDR3 is 13 residues long. Per germline, CDR1 SGHRS and CDR2 YFSETQ. The V end was cut by 0 bases, the J end by 3 bases, with 6 bases between. CDR3 residues: CASSLDRDTEAFF. The CDR3 DNA reads TGCGCCAGCAGCTTGGACAGGGACACTGAAGCTTTCTTT.

The genes are TRBV10-3 and TRBJ2-2; the D is unclear. Germline V gives CDR1 ENHRY, CDR2 SYGVKD. V dropped 3 bases and J dropped 0 bases, with 5 bases sitting between them. The length of the CDR3 is 14 residues. The CDR3 loop is CAISDLANTGELFF. CDR3 in DNA: TGTGCCATCAGTGACCTGGCGAACACCGGGGAGCTGTTTTTT.

This clone has just one count. V is TRBV7-8 and J is TRBJ2-1; D is unclear. CDR3 length: 11 residues. V lost 5 bases and J lost 9, with 8 bases in between. CDR1 is SGHVS and CDR2 is FQNEAQ in the germline V gene. The CDR3 DNA reads as TGTGCCAGCAGCATTGGCTTTGAGCAGTTCTTC. Encoded protein: CASSIGFEQFF. Filled out from reference TRBV7-8 and TRBJ2-1, the complete variable domain reads GAGVSQSPRYKVAKRGQDVALRCDPISGHVSLFWYQQALGQGPEFLTYFQNEAQLDKSGLPSDRFFAERPEGSVSTLKIQRTQQEDSAVYLCASSIGFEQFFGPGTRLTVL.

The V and J genes are TRBV5-6 and TRBJ2-7; D may be TRBD2 (5 bases). V lost 0 bases to trimming and J lost 6 bases, with 13 bases between them. CDR3 size: 14 residues. Germline assignment: CDR1 SGHDT and CDR2 YYEEEE. CDR3 protein: CASSLVRAGGEQYF. DNA of the CDR3: TGTGCCAGCAGCTTGGTGAGGGCCGGCGGCGAGCAGTACTTC.

This chain links TRBV18 with TRBJ2-5; the D gene is possibly TRBD1 (5 bases). The CDR3 has 13 residues. The V end lost 4 bases, the J end lost 0 bases, and 6 bases lay between the germline ends. Germline V lookup: CDR1 KGHSH, CDR2 LQKENI. Here the CDR3 reads CASSQGYQETQYF. The CDR3 DNA follows: TGTGCCAGCTCACAGGGGTACCAAGAGACCCAGTACTTC.

A note on this clone: The junction departs from germline at one end; a sequencing error may be responsible. The V gene is TRBV7-7, the J gene TRBJ2-7; 9 bases line up with TRBD2. The CDR3 runs to 15 residues. Germline CDR1 SSHAT, CDR2 FNYEAQ (reference sequence). In DNA form, the CDR3 reads TGTGCTAGCAGCTCTATCGGGACTAGCAGGACCGAGCAGTACTTC. It yields the protein CASSSIGTSRTEQYF.

The rearrangement uses TRBV30 and TRBJ2-7; TRBD1 agrees at 11 bases. This CDR3 is built from 15 residues. Germline loops: CDR1 GTSNPN, CDR2 SVGIG (reference sequence). J lost 9 bases, V lost 2 bases, and 12 bases had no gene match. CDR3 in DNA: TGTGCCTGGAGTTCTCGTGGGACAGGGGGAAATTTGCAGTACTTC. Protein product: CAWSSRGTGGNLQYF.

The chain has TRBV4-2 and TRBJ2-1; 9 positions agree with TRBD1. V was pared by 3 bases and J by 10 bases, with 1 base of the junction left unmatched. The length of the CDR3 is 12 residues. Germline lookup yields CDR1 LGHNA and CDR2 YNFKEQ. For the CDR3, the DNA is TGTGCCAGCAGCCAGGACAGGGGAGAGCAGTTCTTC. The encoded protein is CASSQDRGEQFF.

The rearrangement uses TRBV7-3 and TRBJ2-2, with D possibly being TRBD1 or TRBD2 (5 bases each). V was shortened by 6 bases and J by 6 bases, with 14 bases between the two germline ends. Germline V gives CDR1 SGHTA, CDR2 FQGTGA. This CDR3 has 14 amino acids. Here the CDR3 reads CASRAAGFAGELFF. The CDR3 coding sequence is TGTGCCAGCAGAGCGGCAGGGTTCGCCGGGGAGCTGTTTTTT.

The V gene is TRBV30, the J gene TRBJ2-7, with 8 bases matching TRBD1. The V segment lost 3 bases and the J segment 6 bases; nucleotides outside the gene matches: 10. There are 14 residues in the CDR3. The germline gives CDR1 GTSNPN, CDR2 SVGIG (reference sequence). CDR3 sequence (DNA): TGTGCCTGGAGCTTGACAGGGGTTTTAGGCGAGCAGTACTTC. Amino acids: CAWSLTGVLGEQYF.

This clone was seen a single time. This rearrangement joins TRBV5-8 to TRBJ2-3; weak D call: TRBD1 (5 bases). The germline V gene has CDR1 SGHTS and CDR2 YDEGEE. The CDR3 extends over 14 amino acids. V gave up 5 bases and J gave up 0 bases, with 10 bases separating them. Written as DNA, the CDR3 is TGTGCCAGCAGGATAAGGGGTAGCACAGATACGCAGTATTTT. Translating gives CASRIRGSTDTQYF.